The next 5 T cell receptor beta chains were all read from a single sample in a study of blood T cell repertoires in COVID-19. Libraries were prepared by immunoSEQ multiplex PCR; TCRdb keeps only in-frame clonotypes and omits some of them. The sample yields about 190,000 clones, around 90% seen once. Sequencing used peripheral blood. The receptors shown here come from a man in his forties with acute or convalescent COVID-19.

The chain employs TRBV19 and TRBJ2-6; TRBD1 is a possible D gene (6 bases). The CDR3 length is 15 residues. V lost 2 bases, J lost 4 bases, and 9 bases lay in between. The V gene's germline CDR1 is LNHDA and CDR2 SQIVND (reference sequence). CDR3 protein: CASSITGLGANVLTF. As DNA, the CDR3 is TGTGCCAGTAGTATAACAGGGTTAGGGGCCAACGTCCTGACTTTC.

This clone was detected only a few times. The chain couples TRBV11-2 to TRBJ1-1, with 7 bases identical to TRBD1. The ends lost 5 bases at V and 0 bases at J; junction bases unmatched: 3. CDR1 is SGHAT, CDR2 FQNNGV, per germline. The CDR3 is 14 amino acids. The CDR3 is CASSIDRVNTEAFF. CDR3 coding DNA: TGTGCCAGCAGCATCGACAGGGTGAACACTGAAGCTTTCTTT.

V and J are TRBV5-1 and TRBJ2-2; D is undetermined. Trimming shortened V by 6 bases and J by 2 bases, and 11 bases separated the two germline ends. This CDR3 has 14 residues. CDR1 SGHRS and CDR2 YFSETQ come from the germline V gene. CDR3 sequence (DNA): TGCGCCAGCATGGCGGCAGCCAACACCGGGGAGCTGTTTTTT. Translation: CASMAAANTGELFF.

For the CDR3, the DNA is TGCGCCAGCAGCCCAGGGACAGGGACATTAATCACTGAAGCTTTCTTT. Translated: CASSPGTGTLITEAFF. The rearrangement links TRBV5-1 to TRBJ1-1; 9 nucleotides align to TRBD1. V dropped 4 bases and J dropped 4; count of bases not matched to a gene: 11. Germline V lookup: CDR1 SGHRS, CDR2 YFSETQ. The length of the CDR3 is 16 residues.

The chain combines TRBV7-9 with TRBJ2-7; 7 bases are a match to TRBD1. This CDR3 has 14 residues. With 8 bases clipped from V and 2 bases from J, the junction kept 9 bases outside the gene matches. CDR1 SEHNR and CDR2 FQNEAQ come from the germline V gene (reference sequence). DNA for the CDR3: TGTGCCAGCTCCGTAGGGGGCAGAGCCTACGAGCAGTACTTC. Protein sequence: CASSVGGRAYEQYF.